One and the same sample provided the 2 T cell receptor beta chains below, sequenced in a study of neoadjuvant anti-PD-1 for oral cavity cancer. TCRdb's table, derived via immunoSEQ multiplex PCR, lists solely in-frame clones and lacks some. The top ten hold about 2.9% of the sample, which has approximately 83,000 clones, under 85% seen once. Here the sequenced sample was PBMCs, taken before nivolumab (anti-PD-1) treatment. These receptor sequences come from a person aged 40-85 years with oral cavity squamous cell carcinoma.

This clone was seen at least ten times. J is TRBJ2-7 and V is TRBV10-2; TRBD1 matches 7 bases. The trim removed 3 bases at V and 0 bases at J, leaving 5 bases unmatched. CDR1 WSHSY and CDR2 SAAADI come from the germline V gene. The CDR3 length is 15 residues. This CDR3 is CASSEGTALSYEQYF. The CDR3 nucleotides read TGCGCCAGCAGTGAAGGGACAGCCCTCTCCTACGAGCAGTACTTC.

This clone was seen once. The CDR3 loop reads CASSWMTSGSWSGNEQYF. CDR3 in DNA: TGCGCCAGCAGCTGGATGACTAGCGGGAGCTGGTCGGGAAACGAGCAGTACTTC. This rearrangement joins TRBV5-1 to TRBJ2-7; 12 bases line up with TRBD2. CDR1 and CDR2 (germline): SGHRS, YFSETQ. The CDR3 runs to 18 residues. J lost 5 bases, V lost 3 bases, and 15 bases had no gene match.